This T cell receptor (beta chain) emerged from a study of T cells after yellow fever vaccination. Overall study: Each low-cell-number fraction was prepared by means of SMART-Seq v4 Ultra Low Input. Study outcomes and limitations: Primary-vaccination clones mostly resurfaced post-booster (roughly 97% CD4, roughly 90% CD8). The secondary response was weaker but peaked faster, day 5 versus 15.

A word on this clonotype: Its target is not known.

The CDR3 contains 15 residues. Losses at the gene ends were 0 bases for V and 7 bases for J; bases not matched to a gene: 7. Germline V gene sequence: CDR1 LGHNA, CDR2 YNFKEQ. TCR cDNA, made by 5'RACE template switching, carried an added universal primer site and UMIs. TCRdb redid the calling of the 5' RACE reads with MiXCR, one entry per CDR3 protein. Among fewer than 500,000 distinct CDR3 sequences, around a sixth were seen once, and the ten largest hold over 15%. This material consisted of PBMCs, taken before the yellow fever booster vaccination. The J gene is TRBJ1-2, the V gene TRBV4-2; 8 nucleotides match TRBD1. The sequence was collected from a man aged 18 to 30 who received the YFV17D yellow fever vaccine. CDR3 DNA: TGTGCCAGCAGCCAAGATTGGGACAGGAACGGTGGCTACACCTTC. Translation gives CASSQDWDRNGGYTF.